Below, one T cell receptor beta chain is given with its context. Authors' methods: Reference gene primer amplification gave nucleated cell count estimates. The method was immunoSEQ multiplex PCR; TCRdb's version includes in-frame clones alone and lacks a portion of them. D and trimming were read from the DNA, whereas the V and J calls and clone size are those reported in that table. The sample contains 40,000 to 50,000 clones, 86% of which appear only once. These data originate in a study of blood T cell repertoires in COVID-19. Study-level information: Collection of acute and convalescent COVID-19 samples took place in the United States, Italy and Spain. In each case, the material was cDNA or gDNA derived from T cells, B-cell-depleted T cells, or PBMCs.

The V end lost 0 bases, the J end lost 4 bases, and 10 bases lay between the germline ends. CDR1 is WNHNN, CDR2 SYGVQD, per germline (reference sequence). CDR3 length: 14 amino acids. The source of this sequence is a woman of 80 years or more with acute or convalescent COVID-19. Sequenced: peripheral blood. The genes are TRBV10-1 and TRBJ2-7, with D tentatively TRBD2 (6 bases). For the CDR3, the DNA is TGCGCCAGCAGTGAGTCGGCAGGGAGGTACGAGCAGTACTTC. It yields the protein CASSESAGRYEQYF.